This T cell receptor beta chain was found in a study of blood T cell repertoires in COVID-19. Study details: The samples span acute and convalescent COVID-19 from the United States, Italy and Spain. Sources were T cells, B-cell-depleted T cells, or PBMCs; the material itself was cDNA or gDNA.

This CDR3 has 14 residues. With V trimmed by 5 bases and J by 7 bases, 2 bases remained unmatched. CDR1 SGHTA and CDR2 FQGTGA come from the germline V gene. TCRdb keeps only in-frame clones here, not all; method: immunoSEQ multiplex PCR. Here the sample spans 200,000 to 250,000 clones, 80% to 90% being singletons. This clonotype originated in a man between 60 and 70 years old who had recovered from COVID-19. V gene TRBV7-3 combines with J gene TRBJ2-1, with 13 bases that match TRBD2. The sequenced material came from peripheral blood. The CDR3, as DNA: TGTGCCAGCAGCACGACTAGCGGGGGGAATGAGCAGTTCTTC. This translates into CASSTTSGGNEQFF.